This is a list of T cell receptor beta chains from one sample in a study of blood T cell repertoires in COVID-19. Libraries were prepared by immunoSEQ multiplex PCR; TCRdb keeps only in-frame clonotypes and omits some of them. The data contain roughly 150,000 clones, around 89% of them singletons. The sample consisted of peripheral blood. These receptors originate from a woman aged 40 to 55 with acute or convalescent COVID-19. CDR3s include the opening cysteine and the closing phenylalanine or tryptophan. The D gene is left open where the match is weak. Rows may omit the clone size; those that give it use once, few, many or a size class.

j_call	clone_size	v_call	d_call	cdr3_aa	cdr3_nt
TRBJ1-1	once	TRBV29-1	-	CSANYRDTGEAFF	TGCAGCGCAAATTACAGGGATACAGGGGAAGCTTTCTTT
TRBJ2-3	-	TRBV27	-	CASSLLHFRTDTQYF	TGTGCCAGCAGTTTACTTCACTTTCGCACAGATACGCAGTATTTT
TRBJ2-1	-	TRBV6-4	TRBD2	CASSDSGAGYPYNEQFF	TGTGCCAGCAGTGACTCGGGAGCGGGATACCCCTACAATGAGCAGTTCTTC
TRBJ2-7	-	TRBV7-9	TRBD2	CASSLVIAGASLYAYEQYF	TGTGCCAGCAGCTTAGTTATAGCGGGGGCGTCTCTGTACGCCTACGAGCAGTACTTC
TRBJ1-1	-	TRBV6-5	-	CASRDPRNLNTEAFF	TGTGCCAGCAGGGATCCGAGGAACCTGAACACTGAAGCTTTCTTT
TRBJ2-7	-	TRBV5-1	-	CASSIPGTSDEQYF	TGCGCCAGCAGCATCCCCGGGACAAGCGACGAGCAGTACTTC
TRBJ2-7	-	TRBV4-2	TRBD1	CASSQEEGTGGYEQYF	TGTGCCAGCAGCCAAGAAGAGGGGACAGGGGGCTACGAGCAGTACTTC
TRBJ1-3	once	TRBV19	-	CASTVTRVRSSGNTIYF	TGTGCCAGTACTGTAACACGGGTGAGGAGCTCTGGAAACACCATATATTTT
TRBJ1-4	-	TRBV5-6	-	CASSSLREATNEKLFF	TGTGCCAGCAGCTCGTTGCGTGAGGCAACTAATGAAAAACTGTTTTTT
TRBJ2-3	-	TRBV10-3	TRBD2	CAISSGLAGTSTQYF	TGTGCCATCAGTTCGGGATTAGCGGGGACAAGTACGCAGTATTTT
TRBJ1-1	-	TRBV30	-	CAWRATGIVTEAFF	TGTGCCTGGAGGGCAACAGGGATAGTCACTGAAGCTTTCTTT
TRBJ1-2	once	TRBV7-3	-	CASSLTSDYGYTF	TGTGCCAGCAGCTTAACGTCGGACTATGGCTACACCTTC
TRBJ2-2	once	TRBV28	-	CASSWSGKYTGELFF	TGTGCCAGCAGTTGGTCCGGGAAATACACCGGGGAGCTGTTTTTT
TRBJ2-3	-	TRBV30	TRBD1	CAWSRQGLTQYF	TGTGCCTGGAGTAGACAGGGTTTGACGCAGTATTTT
TRBJ2-5	once	TRBV14	-	CASSQGARSETQYF	TGTGCCAGCAGCCAGGGGGCACGGTCAGAGACCCAGTACTTC
TRBJ1-1	-	TRBV7-9	-	CASSDRRGSGTEAFF	TGTGCCAGCAGCGATCGTAGGGGAAGTGGCACTGAAGCTTTCTTT
TRBJ1-1	-	TRBV6-1	-	CASSEAQDTEAFF	TGTGCCAGCAGTGAAGCACAGGACACTGAAGCTTTCTTT
TRBJ2-7	-	TRBV6-5	-	CASSQVDGYEQYF	TGTGCCAGCAGTCAGGTAGACGGATACGAGCAGTACTTC